These 5 T cell receptor beta chains came from one sample sequenced in a study of CD8 T cells in ankylosing spondylitis. TCRdb re-derived calls from the 5' RACE reads in MiXCR, one entry per CDR3 protein. The repertoire holds about 64,000 distinct CDR3 sequences, with more than 5.5% as singletons. Sequencing was performed on synovial fluid, either unsorted or a sorted T cell fraction (not recorded which). Source of these receptors: a male donor with ankylosing spondylitis.

This clonotype has at least ten counts. The gene calls are TRBV28 and TRBJ2-7, with 9 bases that match TRBD1. Losses at the gene ends were 5 bases for V and 0 bases for J; bases not matched to a gene: 11. Germline values: CDR1 MDHEN, CDR2 SYDVKM. This CDR3 has 17 amino acids. Here the CDR3 reads CASSPGLDRGHSYEQYF. As DNA, the CDR3 is TGTGCCAGCAGTCCTGGCTTGGACAGGGGCCACTCCTACGAGCAGTACTTC.

The genes are TRBV14 and TRBJ2-5, with 10 bases identical to TRBD2. The CDR3 is made up of 18 amino acids. Per the germline V gene, CDR1 is SGHDN and CDR2 is FVKESK. V lost 0 bases and J lost 1; bases outside the gene matches: 8. The CDR3: CASSQDFGSGRFQETQYF. The CDR3 nucleotides are TGTGCCAGCAGCCAAGATTTTGGTAGCGGGAGGTTCCAAGAGACCCAGTACTTC. Combining the CDR3 with reference TRBV14 and TRBJ2-5 gives the whole variable domain EAGVTQFPSHSVIEKGQTVTLRCDPISGHDNLYWYRRVMGKEIKFLLHFVKESKQDESGMPNNRFLAERTGGTYSTLKVQPAELEDSGVYFCASSQDFGSGRFQETQYFGPGTRLLVL.

Relative to its sample, this clonotype is medium-sized. The rearrangement uses TRBV27 and TRBJ2-7, with a weak D call TRBD2 (5 bases). This CDR3 contains 14 residues. V lost 4 bases to trimming and J lost 2 bases, with 12 bases between them. CDR1 is MNHEY and CDR2 is SMNVEV in the germline V gene (reference sequence). The CDR3 loop reads CASSSHEGTYEQYF. CDR3 DNA: TGTGCCAGCAGTTCCCACGAGGGTACCTACGAGCAGTACTTC.

This clonotype was seen many times. The chain recombines TRBV7-3 with TRBJ2-3; the match to TRBD2 covers 9 bases. Germline V gives CDR1 SGHTA, CDR2 FQGTGA. V trimming: 3 bases; J trimming: 3 bases; junction bases outside the gene matches: 4. This CDR3 contains 15 residues. The CDR3 nucleotides are TGTGCCAGCAGCTTTAGCGGGAGTCGTACAGATACGCAGTATTTT. Its translation is CASSFSGSRTDTQYF.

This clonotype was observed a handful of times. CDR3 amino acids: CASSYGVNYGYTF. In DNA form, the CDR3 reads TGTGCCAGCAGTTACGGCGTTAACTATGGCTACACCTTC. This chain joins TRBV6-2 or TRBV6-3 and TRBJ1-2; D is ambiguous. The germline CDR1 and CDR2 sequences are MNHEY and SVGEGT. The CDR3 runs to 13 residues. V was trimmed by 2 bases and J by 1 base, leaving 5 bases between them.